This T cell receptor beta chain appears in the sequencing data of a study of T cell responses to AZD1222 COVID-19 vaccine. The protocol was immunoSEQ multiplex PCR, while the TCRdb copy is restricted to in-frame clones and leaves out a portion. Counted here are about 150,000 clones, around 94% occurring once; the ten biggest clones make up around 1.3%. V lost 4 bases to trimming and J lost 0 bases, with 7 bases between them. There are 13 residues in the CDR3. The germline CDR1 and CDR2 sequences are SNHLY and FYNNEI. Overall study findings and caveats: There were vaccine-associated CD4 TCRs across spike, dominant at 160-218 and 743-854.

In the case of this clone: Its specificity is not known.

Sequences were derived from peripheral blood, sampled on day 0 of AZD1222 vaccination. V and J are TRBV2 and TRBJ2-7; D unclear. The sequence derives from an adult in good health. CDR3 coding DNA: TGTGCCAGCAGTGTTAGTCCCTCCTACGAGCAGTACGTC. It is translated as CASSVSPSYEQYV.